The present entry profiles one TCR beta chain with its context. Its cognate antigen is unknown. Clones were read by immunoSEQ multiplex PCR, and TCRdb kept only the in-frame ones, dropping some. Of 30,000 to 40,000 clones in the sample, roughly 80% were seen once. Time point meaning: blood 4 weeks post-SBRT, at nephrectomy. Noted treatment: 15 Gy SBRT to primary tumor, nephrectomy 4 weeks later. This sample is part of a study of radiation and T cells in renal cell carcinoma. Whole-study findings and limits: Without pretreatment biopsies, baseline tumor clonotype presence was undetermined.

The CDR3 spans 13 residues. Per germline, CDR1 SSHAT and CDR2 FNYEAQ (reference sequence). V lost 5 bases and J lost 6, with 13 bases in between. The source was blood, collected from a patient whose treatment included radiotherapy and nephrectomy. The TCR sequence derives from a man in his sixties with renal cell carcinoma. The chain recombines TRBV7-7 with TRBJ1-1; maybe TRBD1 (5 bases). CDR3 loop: CASSAGFGAEAFF. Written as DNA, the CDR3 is TGTGCCAGCAGCGCAGGGTTCGGCGCTGAAGCTTTCTTT.